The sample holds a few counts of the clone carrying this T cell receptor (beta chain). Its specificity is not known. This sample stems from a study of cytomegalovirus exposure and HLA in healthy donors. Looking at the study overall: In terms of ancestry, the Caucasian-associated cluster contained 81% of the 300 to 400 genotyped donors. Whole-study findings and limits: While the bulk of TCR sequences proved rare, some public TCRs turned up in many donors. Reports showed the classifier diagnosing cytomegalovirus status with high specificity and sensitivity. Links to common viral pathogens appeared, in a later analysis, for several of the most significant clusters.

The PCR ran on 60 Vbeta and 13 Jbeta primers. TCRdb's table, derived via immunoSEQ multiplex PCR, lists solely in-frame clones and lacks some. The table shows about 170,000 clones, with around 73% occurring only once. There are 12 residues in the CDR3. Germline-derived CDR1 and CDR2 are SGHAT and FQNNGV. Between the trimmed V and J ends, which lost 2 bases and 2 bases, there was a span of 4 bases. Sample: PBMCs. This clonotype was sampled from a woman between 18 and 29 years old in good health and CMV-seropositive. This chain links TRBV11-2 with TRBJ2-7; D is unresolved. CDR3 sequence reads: CASSLLPYEQYF. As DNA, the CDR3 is TGTGCCAGCAGCTTACTACCCTACGAGCAGTACTTC.